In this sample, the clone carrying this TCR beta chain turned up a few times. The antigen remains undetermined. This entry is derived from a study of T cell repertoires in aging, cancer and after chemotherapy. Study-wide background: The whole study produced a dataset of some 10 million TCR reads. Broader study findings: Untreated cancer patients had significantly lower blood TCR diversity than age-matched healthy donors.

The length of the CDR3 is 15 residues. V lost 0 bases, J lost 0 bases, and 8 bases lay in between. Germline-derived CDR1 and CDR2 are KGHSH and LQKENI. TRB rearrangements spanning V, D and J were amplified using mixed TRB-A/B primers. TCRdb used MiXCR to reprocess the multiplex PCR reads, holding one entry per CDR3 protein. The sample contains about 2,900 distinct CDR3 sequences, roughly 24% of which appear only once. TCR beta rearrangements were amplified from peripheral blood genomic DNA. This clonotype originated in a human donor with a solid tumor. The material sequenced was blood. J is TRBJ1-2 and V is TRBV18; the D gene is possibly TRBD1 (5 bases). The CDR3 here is CASSPPGGANYGYTF. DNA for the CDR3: TGTGCCAGCTCACCACCTGGGGGTGCTAACTATGGCTACACCTTC.